The 14 T cell receptor beta chains in this list originate from one sample, sequenced in a study of T cells in Graves' hyperthyroidism and ophthalmopathy. The source material, RNA transcripts, was used to amplify TCR beta CDR3 regions. First-round RT-PCR of the TCR CDR3 relied on the HTBI primer set. TCRdb processed the multiplex PCR reads anew with MiXCR; each CDR3 protein has one entry. The sample holds roughly 580,000 distinct CDR3 sequences; about 45% are singletons and the top ten take roughly 8.2%. Sequenced input: peripheral blood or thyroid tissue (not recorded which). The receptors come from a woman aged 18-29 years with Graves' hyperthyroidism.

This chain joins TRBV9 and TRBJ2-2; 8 bases agree with TRBD2. J gave up 5 bases and V 0 bases, and 6 bases lay outside the gene matches. Germline V lookup: CDR1 SGDLS, CDR2 YYNGEE. The CDR3 runs 16 residues. The chain's CDR3 is CASSVVKASGTGELFF. CDR3 nucleotides: TGTGCCAGCAGCGTAGTAAAGGCTAGCGGGACCGGGGAGCTGTTTTTT.

The chain has TRBV24-1 and TRBJ1-2; D uncertain. The V gene lost 8 bases and the J gene lost 1 base, with 1 base spanning the gap. Germline V lookup: CDR1 KGHDR, CDR2 SFDVKD. The CDR3 contains 10 residues. CDR3 sequence reads: CATINYGYTF. The CDR3 coding sequence is TGTGCCACCATTAACTATGGCTACACCTTC.

A single count supports this clonotype. The chain carries TRBV29-1 and TRBJ1-1; no clear D. The CDR3 extends over 13 amino acids. V was pared by 3 bases and J by 1 base, with 9 bases between. In germline, CDR1 is SQVTM, CDR2 ANQGSEA. The CDR3 region is CSVDSGANTEAFF. CDR3 sequence (DNA): TGCAGCGTTGACTCAGGTGCGAACACTGAAGCTTTCTTT.

To note about this clonotype: Germline is not matched at one junction end, which may reflect a read error. The V gene is TRBV29-1, the J gene TRBJ2-5; the D gene is possibly TRBD2 (5 bases). In germline, CDR1 is SQVTM, CDR2 ANQGSEA. The CDR3 runs 14 residues. CDR3 DNA: TGCAGCGTCGGTTCGCGGGCGAAACAAGGGACCCAGTACTTC. Translating it yields CSVGSRAKQGTQYF.

The J gene is TRBJ1-5, the V gene TRBV12-3 or TRBV12-4; D might be TRBD1 (6 bases). The CDR3 has 14 amino acids. V was trimmed by 5 bases and J by 6 bases, leaving 14 bases between them. The CDR3 is CASSRLGGGQPQHF. The CDR3 DNA follows: TGTGCCAGCAGTCGCCTGGGGGGCGGTCAGCCCCAGCATTTT.

This rearrangement joins TRBV20-1 to TRBJ1-4, with D possibly TRBD1 on 5 matching bases. Trimming cost V 0 bases and J 10 bases, with 9 bases left between them. Germline V gene data show CDR1 as DFQATT and CDR2 as SNEGSKA (reference sequence). This CDR3 region has 12 residues. The CDR3 DNA follows: TGCAGTGCTAGAGAGGAGGGGAGAAAACTGTTTTTT. As protein: CSAREEGRKLFF.

This CDR3 reads CAVLAGESYEQYF. CDR3 bases: TGTGCCGTACTAGCGGGAGAGTCCTACGAGCAGTACTTC. The J gene is TRBJ2-7, the V gene TRBV7-8; 11 bases agree with TRBD2. There are 13 residues in the CDR3. The ends lost 11 bases at V and 1 base at J; junction bases unmatched: 4. Germline V gene lookup returns CDR1 SGHVS and CDR2 FQNEAQ.

Comments on this clonotype: The junction departs from germline at one end; a sequencing error may be responsible. The chain is built from TRBV24-1 and TRBJ2-6, with 7 bases fitting TRBD1. The CDR3 runs 13 residues. Germline CDR1 reads KGHDR; CDR2 reads SFDVKD. CDR3 loop: CATSDPEGGTEAF. The CDR3 region has the DNA TGTGCCACCAGTGATCCCGAAGGGGGCACTGAAGCTTTC.

Ten or more counts support this clonotype. This chain joins TRBV25-1 and TRBJ2-5; weak D call: TRBD2 (5 bases). Between the trimmed V and J ends, which lost 1 base and 6 bases, there was a span of 12 bases. CDR1 MGHDK and CDR2 SYGVNS come from the germline V gene. This CDR3 spans 14 amino acids. The CDR3 spells CASSEFASRQTQYF. CDR3 DNA sequence: TGTGCCAGCAGTGAATTTGCTAGCAGGCAGACCCAGTACTTC.

This clonotype was seen more than once but under ten times. This sequence joins TRBV9 and TRBJ2-2; the D gene is possibly TRBD2 (5 bases). CDR3 length: 15 residues. V lost 0 bases, J lost 2 bases, and 8 bases lay in between. Germline CDR1 reads SGDLS; CDR2 reads YYNGEE. The CDR3 coding sequence is TGTGCCAGCAGCGTAGGAGGGTATAACACCGGGGAGCTGTTTTTT. Translation gives CASSVGGYNTGELFF. Supplemented by reference TRBV9 and TRBJ2-2, the full variable domain reads DSGVTQTPKHLITATGQRVTLRCSPRSGDLSVYWYQQSLDQGLQFLIQYYNGEERAKGNILERFSAQQFPDLHSELNLSSLELGDSALYFCASSVGGYNTGELFFGEGSRLTVL.

The chain carries TRBV6-4 and TRBJ2-7; D is perhaps TRBD1 or TRBD2 (6 bases each). In germline, CDR1 is MRHNA, CDR2 SNTAGT. V was shortened by 2 bases and J by 5 bases, with 34 bases between the two germline ends. The CDR3 runs to 21 residues. The CDR3 DNA sequence: TGTGCCAGCAGTGACCCCCGACTCAGGGGTTTGACTAGTCCTTCCGCGGACGAGCAGTACTTC. Amino acids: CASSDPRLRGLTSPSADEQYF.

The chain recombines TRBV20-1 with TRBJ2-7; 7 bases line up with TRBD1. J lost 0 bases, V lost 0 bases, and 5 bases had no gene match. From germline, CDR1 is DFQATT and CDR2 SNEGSKA (reference sequence). The CDR3 covers 15 residues. The CDR3 DNA sequence: TGCAGTGCTAGAGAGCCGGGACAGCCCTCCTACGAGCAGTACTTC. It encodes CSAREPGQPSYEQYF.

Comments on this clonotype: The conserved closing phenylalanine or tryptophan is absent in this CDR3, likely reflecting a read error. V is TRBV25-1 and J is TRBJ1-6; unclear D gene. Germline V gene sequence: CDR1 MGHDK, CDR2 SYGVNS. V was clipped by 7 bases and J by 13 bases, with 11 bases between them. CDR3 size: 11 residues. CDR3 sequence: CASMNPGPLHL. The DNA of the CDR3 is TGTGCCAGCATGAACCCCGGGCCCCTCCACCTT.

The chain links TRBV10-3 to TRBJ2-6; 9 bases line up with TRBD1. Trimming cost V 4 bases and J 4 bases; bases outside gene matches: 2. Germline loops: CDR1 ENHRY, CDR2 SYGVKD. The CDR3 runs 15 residues. Written as DNA, the CDR3 is TGTGCCATCAGTGGGACAGGGGTAGGGGCCAACGTCCTGACTTTC. This encodes CAISGTGVGANVLTF.